This T cell receptor (beta chain) comes out of a study of blood T cell repertoires in COVID-19. Study overall: Samples representing acute and convalescent COVID-19 were sourced from the United States, Italy and Spain. Sources were T cells, B-cell-depleted T cells, or PBMCs; the material itself was cDNA or gDNA.

TCRdb's table, derived via immunoSEQ multiplex PCR, lists solely in-frame clones and lacks some. The profile shows 150,000 to 200,000 clones, around nine tenths of them singletons. The CDR3 runs to 17 residues. V lost 7 bases and J lost 2; bases outside the gene matches: 15. The germline gives CDR1 SGHRS, CDR2 YFSETQ. This sequence originates from a man aged 65 to 79 with acute or convalescent COVID-19. The J gene is TRBJ2-3, the V gene TRBV5-1, with TRBD1 matching 8 bases. Sequenced: peripheral blood. The DNA for the CDR3 is TGCGCCAGCGCCGAGGCAGGGGGCAAGCGGAACACAGATACGCAGTATTTT. Protein sequence: CASAEAGGKRNTDTQYF.